The clone carrying this T cell receptor beta chain was found a few times. Its matching antigen is unknown. The method was immunoSEQ multiplex PCR; TCRdb's version includes in-frame clones alone and lacks a portion of them. The sample yields some 40,000 clones, roughly three quarters seen once. This specimen comes from a study of PD-1 blockade in classical Hodgkin lymphoma. Each and every patient relapsed after autologous stem cell transplantation, and patients got differing brentuximab vedotin exposure. Overall study findings and caveats: Patients starting nivolumab less than 1 year after ASCT had lower diversity and were excluded from later analyses. At baseline, newly diagnosed patients reportedly showed less TCR diversity than healthy donors.

CDR3 length equals 16 residues. V lost 5 bases and J lost 4, with 19 bases in between. Germline V gene data show CDR1 as MNHNY and CDR2 as SVGAGI (reference sequence). This rearrangement joins TRBV6-6 to TRBJ2-3; D may be TRBD2 (7 bases). The sequencing used peripheral blood mononuclear cells (PBMCs), collected before the second cycle of nivolumab. The sequence was obtained from a human donor with classical Hodgkin lymphoma. In DNA, the CDR3 is TGTGCCAGCAGTAAACACAGTAGGGGGGGCGCAGATACGCAGTATTTT. Translated, it gives CASSKHSRGGADTQYF.